This T cell receptor (beta chain) comes out of a study of OX40 agonist ivuxolimab in advanced cancers. Study findings and constraints: Some nonresponders also had low normalized T-cell clonal expansion. At 0.1 to 3.0 mg/kg, CD4+ and CD8+ blood T cells expanded clonally by week 6.

Germline V gene sequence: CDR1 SGHTS, CDR2 YDEGEE. Trimming took 5 bases from V and 0 from J, leaving 21 bases between them. The CDR3 has 18 amino acids. Using immunoSEQ multiplex PCR, the repertoire was profiled, and TCRdb retains in-frame clones only, with some absent. Here the sample spans some 98,000 clones, 90% to 95% being singletons. Note on this clone: As yet, its antigen is unknown.

Any history of autoimmune disease or systemic immunosuppression disqualified patients. The TCR comes from an adult with an advanced solid tumor such as melanoma, head and neck, liver or kidney cancer. The sequencing here drew on CD4+ or CD8+ T cells sorted from blood, taken in a trial of the OX40 agonist ivuxolimab. The chain uses TRBV5-8 and TRBJ2-1, with a tentative D call TRBD1 (6 bases). CDR3 residues: CASRSGQAGVSSYNEQFF. DNA for the CDR3: TGTGCCAGCAGGTCGGGACAAGCCGGGGTTAGCTCCTACAATGAGCAGTTCTTC.